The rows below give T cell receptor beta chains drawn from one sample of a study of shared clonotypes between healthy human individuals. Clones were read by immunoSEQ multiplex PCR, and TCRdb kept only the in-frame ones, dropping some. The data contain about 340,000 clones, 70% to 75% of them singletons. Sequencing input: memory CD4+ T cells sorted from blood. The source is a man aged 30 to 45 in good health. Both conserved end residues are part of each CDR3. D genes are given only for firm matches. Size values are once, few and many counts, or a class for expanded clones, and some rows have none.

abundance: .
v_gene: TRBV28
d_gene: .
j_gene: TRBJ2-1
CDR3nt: TGTGCCAGCAGGGGGACGTTCCGCAATGAGCAGTTCTTC
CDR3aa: CASRGTFRNEQFF

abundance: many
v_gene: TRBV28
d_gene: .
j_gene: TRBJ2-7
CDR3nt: TGTGCCAGCAGGGGAGTAGACAGGCGAGGCTCCTACGAGCAGTACTTC
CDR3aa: CASRGVDRRGSYEQYF

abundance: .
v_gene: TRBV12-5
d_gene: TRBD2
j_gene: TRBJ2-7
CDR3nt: TGTGCTAGTGGTTTGGCAGATCTAGCGGGAGTTTCTTACGAGCAGTACTTC
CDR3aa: CASGLADLAGVSYEQYF

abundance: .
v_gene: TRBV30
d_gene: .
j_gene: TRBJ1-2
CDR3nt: TGTGCCTGGAGCCCATATGAGGTCGGCGGCTACACCTTC
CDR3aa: CAWSPYEVGGYTF

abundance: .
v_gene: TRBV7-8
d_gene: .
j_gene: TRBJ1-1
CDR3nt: TGTGCCAGCAGCCACGGCGGGAACACTGAAGCTTTCTTT
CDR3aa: CASSHGGNTEAFF

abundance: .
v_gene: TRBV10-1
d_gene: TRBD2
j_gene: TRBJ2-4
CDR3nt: TGCGCCAGCAGTGCAGGTAGCGGGATGGTCAAAAACATTCAGTACTTC
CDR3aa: CASSAGSGMVKNIQYF

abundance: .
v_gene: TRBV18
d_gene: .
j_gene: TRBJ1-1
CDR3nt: TGTGCCAGCTCACGAGAGAACACTGAAGCTTTCTTT
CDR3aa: CASSRENTEAFF

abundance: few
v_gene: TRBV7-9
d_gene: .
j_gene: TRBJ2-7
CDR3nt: TGTGCCAGCAGCTTAGCGACGAGCAGGGCTGAACCCTACGAGCAGTACTTC
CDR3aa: CASSLATSRAEPYEQYF

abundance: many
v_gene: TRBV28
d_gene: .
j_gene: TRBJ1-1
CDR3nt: TGTGCCACCTGTGATTACAGGGACCAAAAACGTGAAGCTTTCTTT
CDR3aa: CATCDYRDQKREAFF

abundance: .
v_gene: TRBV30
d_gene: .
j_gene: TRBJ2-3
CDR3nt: TGTGCCTGGATCAAAGGGTCTAGCGTAAGAGATACGCAGTATTTT
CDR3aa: CAWIKGSSVRDTQYF

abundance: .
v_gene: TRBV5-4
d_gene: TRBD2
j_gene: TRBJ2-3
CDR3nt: TGTGCCAGCAGCTTGCTAGCGGGAGGTGTAGATACGCAGTATTTT
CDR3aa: CASSLLAGGVDTQYF

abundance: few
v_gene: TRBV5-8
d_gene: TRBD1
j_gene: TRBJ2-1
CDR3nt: TGTGCCAGCAGTTCACAGGGGGGATGGTTGAATGAGCAGTTCTTC
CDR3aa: CASSSQGGWLNEQFF

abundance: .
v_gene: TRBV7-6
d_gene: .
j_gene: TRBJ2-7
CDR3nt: TGTGCCAGCAGCTTAGATAGTTCCCTTAGCTACGAGCAGTACTTC
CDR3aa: CASSLDSSLSYEQYF

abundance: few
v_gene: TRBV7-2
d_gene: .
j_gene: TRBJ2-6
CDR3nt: TGTGCCAGCAGCAGAGACAGCTCTGGGGCCAACGTCCTGACTTTC
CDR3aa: CASSRDSSGANVLTF

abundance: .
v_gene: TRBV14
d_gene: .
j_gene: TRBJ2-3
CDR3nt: TGTGCCAGCAGCCAAGAACGTCTCCTTGGTACGCAGTATTTT
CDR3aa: CASSQERLLGTQYF

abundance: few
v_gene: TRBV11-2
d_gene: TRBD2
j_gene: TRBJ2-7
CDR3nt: TGTGCCAGCAGCCGGACTAGCGGGGACTACGAGCAGTACTTC
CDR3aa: CASSRTSGDYEQYF

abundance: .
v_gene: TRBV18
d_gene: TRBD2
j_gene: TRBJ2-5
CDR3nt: TGTGCCAGCTCACCGGGACTAGCGACAGAGACCCAGTACTTC
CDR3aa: CASSPGLATETQYF

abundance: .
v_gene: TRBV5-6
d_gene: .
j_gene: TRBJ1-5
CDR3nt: TGTGCCAGCAGCTTGGCCGGGGCGAGAGGGACTCGGAATCAGCCCCAGCATTTT
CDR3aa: CASSLAGARGTRNQPQHF

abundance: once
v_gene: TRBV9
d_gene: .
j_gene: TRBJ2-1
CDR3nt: TGTGCCAGCAGCGTAGGTAGTTCCAGGGAGCAGTTCTTC
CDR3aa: CASSVGSSREQFF

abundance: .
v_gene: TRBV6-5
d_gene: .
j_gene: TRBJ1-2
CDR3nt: TGTGCCACGCTTGCCGACAGTTACTATGGCTACACCTTC
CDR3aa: CATLADSYYGYTF